Below, 20 T cell receptor beta chains from the same sample are listed, as sequenced in a study of breast tumors, draining lymph nodes, adjacent tissues (dated by TCRdb to about 2016). The library came from multiplex PCR. The run used an Illumina HiSeq 2000. Using fastp at Q25 and MiXCR, TCRdb reprocessed the public reads and kept productive beta chains. A single entry per CDR3 protein holds the most common genes and DNA from its merged rows. The table for this sample lists 100,000 or so distinct CDR3 sequences; approximately 21% of them were counted only once. The ten top clones hold 1% to 1.5% of the sample. Lymph node samples came from the axillary draining lymph nodes of breast cancer patients. Sequencing was done on a sample of axillary lymph node tissue. The receptors come from a female donor with breast cancer. Some clones in this sample may be carry-over from other donors' samples.

This clonotype has at least ten counts. The rearrangement links TRBV5-1 to TRBJ1-2; D call uncertain. This CDR3 contains 14 residues. Looked up from germline, CDR1 is SGHRS and CDR2 is YFSETQ. V was cut by 4 bases and J by 2 bases, with 12 bases left in between. The CDR3 is CASSDRETNYGYTF. CDR3 nucleotide sequence: TGCGCCAGCAGCGATCGGGAGACCAACTATGGCTACACCTTC. The full variable domain, in which reference TRBV5-1 and TRBJ1-2 provide the parts outside the CDR3, is KAGVTQTPRYLIKTRGQQVTLSCSPISGHRSVSWYQQTPGQGLQFLFEYFSETQRNKGNFPGRFSGRQFSNSRSEMNVSTLELGDSALYLCASSDRETNYGYTFGSGTRLTVV.

The chain employs TRBV15 and TRBJ2-7; D possibly corresponds to TRBD1 (5 bases). Trimming shortened V by 4 bases and J by 1 base, and 11 bases separated the two germline ends. This CDR3 comprises 14 residues. CDR1 and CDR2 (germline): LNHNV, YYDKDF (reference sequence). CDR3 protein: CATSTTGLSYEQYF. CDR3 nucleotides: TGTGCCACCAGCACTACAGGTCTGTCCTACGAGCAGTACTTC.

Many counts were recorded for this clonotype. V usage is TRBV9 and J usage is TRBJ1-5, with D maybe TRBD1 (6 bases). The CDR3 runs 15 residues. Germline values: CDR1 SGDLS, CDR2 YYNGEE. V dropped 0 bases and J dropped 7 bases, with 14 bases sitting between them. CDR3 in DNA: TGTGCCAGCAGCGTAGAGGGGGTATTCGGGCAGCCCCAGCATTTT. As protein: CASSVEGVFGQPQHF.

This clonotype was found many times. A read error may account for a junction end that differs from germline. The gene calls are TRBV5-1 and TRBJ2-7; D is unresolved. The germline V gene has CDR1 SGHRS and CDR2 YFSETQ. The CDR3 is 15 residues long. This chain's CDR3 is CASSIDWGTGYKQYF. CDR3 sequence (DNA): TGCGCCAGCAGCATCGACTGGGGAACCGGCTACAAGCAGTACTTC.

This clonotype turned up a few times. V is TRBV9 and J is TRBJ1-1, with D unclear. There are 15 residues in the CDR3. V was pared by 3 bases and J by 1 base, with 13 bases between. Per the germline V gene, CDR1 is SGDLS and CDR2 is YYNGEE. The CDR3 DNA reads as TGTGCCAGCAGCGGACCGATTTTGGAGAACACTGAAGCTTTCTTT. Protein: CASSGPILENTEAFF.

As for this clonotype: A clone one base away is much larger, so this may be a read error. The chain recombines TRBV7-2 with TRBJ2-2; 7 positions match TRBD1. Germline CDR1 SGHTA, CDR2 FQGNSA. There are 12 residues in the CDR3. CDR3 nucleotides: TGTGCCAGCAGCGCCACAGGACAGGAGCTGCTTTTT. Encoded protein: CASSATGQELLF.

The rearrangement joins TRBV28 to TRBJ2-5, with TRBD2 identical over 14 bases. This CDR3 region has 16 residues. In germline, CDR1 is MDHEN, CDR2 SYDVKM. V was pared by 4 bases and J by 7 bases, with 8 bases of the junction left unmatched. The CDR3 reads CASSWTSGRPPGTQYF. For the CDR3, the DNA is TGTGCCAGCAGTTGGACTAGCGGGAGGCCTCCTGGGACCCAGTACTTC.

V is TRBV28 and J is TRBJ1-1; maybe TRBD1 (6 bases). The CDR3 runs to 18 residues. Trimming pared 2 bases from V and 1 base from J, leaving 20 bases between. The germline CDR1 and CDR2 sequences are MDHEN and SYDVKM. The CDR3 coding sequence is TGTGCCAGCAGTTTAGCAACTAGTCAGGGGTACCCGAACACTGAAGCTTTCTTT. Residues: CASSLATSQGYPNTEAFF. Variable domain in full (rest from reference TRBV28 and TRBJ1-1): DVKVTQSSRYLVKRTGEKVFLECVQDMDHENMFWYRQDPGLGLRLIYFSYDVKMKEKGDIPEGYSVSREKKERFSLILESASTNQTSMYLCASSLATSQGYPNTEAFFGQGTRLTVV.

This clonotype was detected ten times or more. The V and J genes are TRBV19 and TRBJ2-7; 13 bases align to TRBD2. Germline-derived CDR1 and CDR2 are LNHDA and SQIVND (reference sequence). CDR3 length equals 15 residues. The junction had 9 bases not matched to a gene; V was cut back by 9 bases and J by 4 bases. The CDR3 protein is CASRGLAGALYEQYF. The CDR3 bases are TGTGCCAGCCGAGGACTAGCGGGGGCCCTATACGAGCAGTACTTC.

This clonotype has a count of ten or more. In DNA form, the CDR3 reads TGTGCCAGCAGCCTAAGACAGTGGGAGACCCAGTACTTC. It translates to CASSLRQWETQYF. V gene TRBV7-9 combines with J gene TRBJ2-5; tentatively, D is TRBD1 (5 bases). Trimming removed 5 bases at V and 5 bases at J, with 12 bases between. Per the germline V gene, CDR1 is SEHNR and CDR2 is FQNEAQ (reference sequence). The CDR3 is 13 residues long.

This clonotype was observed at least ten times. The V gene is TRBV3-1, the J gene TRBJ1-2; the match to TRBD1 covers 9 bases. The V segment lost 4 bases and the J segment 13 bases; nucleotides outside the gene matches: 4. Germline lookup yields CDR1 LGHDT and CDR2 YNNKEL (reference sequence). The CDR3 spans 11 residues. CDR3 bases: TGTGCCAGCAGCCTACAGGGGGCTCCCACCTTC. Translation gives CASSLQGAPTF.

Notes on this clonotype: Relative to the germline gene, one junction end is altered; a read error may explain this. The chain links TRBV5-6 to TRBJ1-2, with D uncertain. The CDR3 is made up of 15 amino acids. CDR1 and CDR2 (germline): SGHDT, YYEEEE. CDR3: CASSFPGRTNYGHTF. In DNA, the CDR3 is TGTGCCAGCAGCTTCCCTGGACGGACGAACTATGGCCACACCTTC.

This clonotype was seen repeatedly, ten times or more. This chain joins TRBV9 and TRBJ2-7; the match to TRBD2 covers 9 bases. J lost 2 bases, V lost 3 bases, and 9 bases had no gene match. CDR3 size: 16 residues. The germline gives CDR1 SGDLS, CDR2 YYNGEE. The CDR3, as DNA: TGTGCCAGCAGCGGCGTCGGAGCGGGAGGAACCTACGAGCAGTACTTC. This encodes CASSGVGAGGTYEQYF. Full variable domain (outside the CDR3, taken from reference TRBV9 and TRBJ2-7): DSGVTQTPKHLITATGQRVTLRCSPRSGDLSVYWYQQSLDQGLQFLIQYYNGEERAKGNILERFSAQQFPDLHSELNLSSLELGDSALYFCASSGVGAGGTYEQYFGPGTRLTVT.

With regard to this clonotype: A much larger clone differs by one base, so this may be a read error. Because the CDR3's place on the DNA is in doubt, the DNA is left out and the CDR3 is given as listed by TCRdb. The gene calls are TRBV24-1 and TRBJ2-2. CDR1 is KGHDR, CDR2 SFDVKD, per germline. The CDR3 contains 15 residues when both ends are counted. CDR3 in amino acids: CATSDWGRGTGELSF.

This clonotype was counted many times. J is TRBJ2-7 and V is TRBV28, with 9 positions matching TRBD1. The CDR3 consists of 14 residues. Germline loops: CDR1 MDHEN, CDR2 SYDVKM. Trimming took 1 base from V and 7 from J; bases not matched to a gene: 5. CDR3 loop: CASSLSQGAGEQYF. CDR3 coding DNA: TGTGCCAGCAGTTTATCACAGGGGGCAGGGGAGCAGTACTTC.

V is TRBV30 and J is TRBJ1-4, with D unresolved. CDR1 GTSNPN and CDR2 SVGIG come from the germline V gene (reference sequence). Trimming cost V 3 bases and J 0 bases, with 11 bases left between them. The CDR3 has 15 amino acids. CDR3 DNA sequence: TGTGCCTGGAGCGGTAAGGTTGCAACTAATGAAAAACTGTTTTTT. Translated: CAWSGKVATNEKLFF.

At least ten counts were recorded for this clonotype. This chain joins TRBV7-9 and TRBJ1-3; D is unclear. The CDR3 loop spans 15 amino acids. V was clipped by 5 bases and J by 2 bases, with 13 bases between them. Germline loops: CDR1 SEHNR, CDR2 FQNEAQ (reference sequence). Here the CDR3 reads CASSPRASAGNTIYF. CDR3 nucleotides: TGTGCCAGCAGCCCTAGGGCATCCGCTGGAAACACCATATATTTT.

This clonotype was seen ten or more times. The genes are TRBV28 and TRBJ2-7; maybe TRBD2 (5 bases). Per germline, CDR1 MDHEN and CDR2 SYDVKM. The CDR3 runs to 14 residues. Trimming took 6 bases from V and 6 from J, leaving 18 bases between them. The CDR3 nucleotides are TGTGCCAGCAGCATCGCCGGGGTTGTTTCCGAGCAGTACTTC. Protein sequence: CASSIAGVVSEQYF.

On this clonotype itself: This may arise from a read error, as a much more abundant clone is one base away. Without the conserved terminal phenylalanine or tryptophan, this CDR3 likely stems from a read error. This chain links TRBV6-2 or TRBV6-3 with TRBJ2-7, with 10 bases that match TRBD1. The V gene's germline CDR1 is MNHEY and CDR2 SVGEGT. The CDR3 extends over 17 amino acids. J gave up 3 bases and V 4 bases, and 12 bases lay outside the gene matches. CDR3: CASSFRRQGAVDYEQYL. As DNA, the CDR3 is TGTGCCAGCAGTTTTCGTCGACAGGGGGCAGTTGACTACGAGCAGTACCTC.

In this sample, this clonotype turned up once. The gene calls are TRBV28 and TRBJ2-6; TRBD1 agrees at 10 bases. J gave up 4 bases and V 5 bases, and 8 bases lay outside the gene matches. The CDR3 has 17 amino acids. The germline CDR1 and CDR2 sequences are MDHEN and SYDVKM. The CDR3 spells CASSNRQGAGGANVLTF. The CDR3 DNA follows: TGTGCCAGCAGTAACAGACAGGGGGCAGGAGGGGCCAACGTCCTGACTTTC. Based on the CDR3 plus reference TRBV28 and TRBJ2-6, the full variable domain is DVKVTQSSRYLVKRTGEKVFLECVQDMDHENMFWYRQDPGLGLRLIYFSYDVKMKEKGDIPEGYSVSREKKERFSLILESASTNQTSMYLCASSNRQGAGGANVLTFGAGSRLTVL.